This TCR beta chain is from a study of blood T cell repertoires in COVID-19. Turning to the study itself: COVID-19 samples from acute and convalescent phases originated in the United States, Italy and Spain.

This clone was counted only a few times. The ends were cut back, 0 bases at V and 5 bases at J, with 10 bases in the middle. This CDR3 spans 14 amino acids. Germline V gene lookup returns CDR1 SGDLS and CDR2 YYNGEE. Per the original methods: Cell counts per sample came from amplifying reference gene primers. TCRdb's copy holds only in-frame clones and misses some; the assay was immunoSEQ multiplex PCR. V and J calls and clone size come straight from that table; D and trimming were deduced from the DNA. The table includes 60,000 or so clones, over 75% detected once. The sample taken for sequencing was peripheral blood. This receptor was taken from a woman aged 55-75 years with active COVID-19. J is TRBJ2-3 and V is TRBV9, with a possible D match to TRBD2 (6 bases). The CDR3 is CASSVVASVDTQYF. Written as DNA, the CDR3 is TGTGCCAGCAGCGTAGTGGCTAGCGTAGATACGCAGTATTTT. Full variable domain (outside the CDR3, taken from reference TRBV9 and TRBJ2-3): DSGVTQTPKHLITATGQRVTLRCSPRSGDLSVYWYQQSLDQGLQFLIQYYNGEERAKGNILERFSAQQFPDLHSELNLSSLELGDSALYFCASSVVASVDTQYFGPGTRLTVL.